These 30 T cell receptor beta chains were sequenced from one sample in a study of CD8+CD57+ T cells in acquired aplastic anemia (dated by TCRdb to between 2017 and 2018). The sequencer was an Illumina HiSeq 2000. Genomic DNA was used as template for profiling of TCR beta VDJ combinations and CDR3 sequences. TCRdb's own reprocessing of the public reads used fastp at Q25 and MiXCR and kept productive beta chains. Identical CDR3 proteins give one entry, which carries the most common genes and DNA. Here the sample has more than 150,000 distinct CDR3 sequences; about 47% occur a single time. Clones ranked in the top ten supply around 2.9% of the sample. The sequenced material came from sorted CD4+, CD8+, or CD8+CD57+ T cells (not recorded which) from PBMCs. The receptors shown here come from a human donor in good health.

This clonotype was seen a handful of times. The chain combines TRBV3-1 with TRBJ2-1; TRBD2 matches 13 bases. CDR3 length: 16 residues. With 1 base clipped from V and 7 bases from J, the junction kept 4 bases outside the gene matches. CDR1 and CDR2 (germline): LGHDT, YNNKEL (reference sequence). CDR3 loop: CASSQAGTSGTNEQFF. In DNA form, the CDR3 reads TGTGCCAGCAGCCAAGCCGGGACTAGCGGGACAAATGAGCAGTTCTTC.

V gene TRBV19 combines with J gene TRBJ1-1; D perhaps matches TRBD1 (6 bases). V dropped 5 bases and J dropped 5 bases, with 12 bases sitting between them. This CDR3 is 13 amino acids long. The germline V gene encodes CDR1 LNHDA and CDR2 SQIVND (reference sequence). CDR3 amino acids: CASSLKRGTEAFF. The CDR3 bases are TGTGCCAGTAGTTTAAAAAGGGGGACTGAAGCTTTCTTT.

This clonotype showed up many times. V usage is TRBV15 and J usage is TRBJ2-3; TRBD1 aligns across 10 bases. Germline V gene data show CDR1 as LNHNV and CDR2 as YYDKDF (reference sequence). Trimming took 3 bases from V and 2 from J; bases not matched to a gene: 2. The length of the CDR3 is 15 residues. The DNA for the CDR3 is TGTGCCACCAGCAGTGGGACAGGGGACACAGATACGCAGTATTTT. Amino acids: CATSSGTGDTDTQYF.

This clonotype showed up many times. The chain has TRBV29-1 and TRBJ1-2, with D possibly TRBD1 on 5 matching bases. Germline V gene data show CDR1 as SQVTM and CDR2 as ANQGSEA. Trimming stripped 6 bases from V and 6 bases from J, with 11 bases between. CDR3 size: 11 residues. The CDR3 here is CSVWGGDGYTF. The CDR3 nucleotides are TGCAGCGTGTGGGGAGGGGATGGCTACACCTTC.

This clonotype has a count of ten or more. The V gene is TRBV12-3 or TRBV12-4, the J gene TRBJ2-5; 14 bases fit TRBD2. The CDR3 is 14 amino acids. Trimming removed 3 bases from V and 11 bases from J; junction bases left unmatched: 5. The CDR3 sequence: CASSLAGTSGSQYF. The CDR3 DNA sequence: TGTGCCAGCAGTTTGGCCGGGACTAGCGGGAGTCAGTACTTC.

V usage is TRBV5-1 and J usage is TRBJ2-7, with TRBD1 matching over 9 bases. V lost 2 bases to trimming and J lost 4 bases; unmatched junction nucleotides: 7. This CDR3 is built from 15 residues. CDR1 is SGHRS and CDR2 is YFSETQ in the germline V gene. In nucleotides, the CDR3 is TGCGCCAGCAGCTTATGGGACAGGGCGGAGTACGAGCAGTACTTC. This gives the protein CASSLWDRAEYEQYF. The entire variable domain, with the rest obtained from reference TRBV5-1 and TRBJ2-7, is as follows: KAGVTQTPRYLIKTRGQQVTLSCSPISGHRSVSWYQQTPGQGLQFLFEYFSETQRNKGNFPGRFSGRQFSNSRSEMNVSTLELGDSALYLCASSLWDRAEYEQYFGPGTRLTVT.

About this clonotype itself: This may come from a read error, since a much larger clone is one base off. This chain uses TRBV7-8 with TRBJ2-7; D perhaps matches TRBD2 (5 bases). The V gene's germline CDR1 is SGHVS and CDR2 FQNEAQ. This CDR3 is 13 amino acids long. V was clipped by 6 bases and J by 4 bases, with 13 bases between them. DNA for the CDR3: TGTGCCAGCAGTTTTCGGGGTGGGTACGAGCAGTACTTC. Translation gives CASSFRGGYEQYF.

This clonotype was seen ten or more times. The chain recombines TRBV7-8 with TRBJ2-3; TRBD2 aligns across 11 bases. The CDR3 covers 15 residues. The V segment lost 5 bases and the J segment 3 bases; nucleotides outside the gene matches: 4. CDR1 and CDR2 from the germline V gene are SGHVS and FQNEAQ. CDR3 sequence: CASSTGLAATDTQYF. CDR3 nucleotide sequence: TGTGCCAGCAGCACGGGACTAGCGGCGACAGATACGCAGTATTTT.

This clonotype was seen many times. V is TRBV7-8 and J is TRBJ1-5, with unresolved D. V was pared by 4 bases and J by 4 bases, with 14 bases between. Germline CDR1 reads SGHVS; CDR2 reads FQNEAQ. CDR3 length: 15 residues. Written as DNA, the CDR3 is TGTGCCAGCAGCTCCCGTCTGACCCTTAATCAGCCCCAGCATTTT. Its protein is CASSSRLTLNQPQHF. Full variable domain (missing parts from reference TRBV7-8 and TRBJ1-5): GAGVSQSPRYKVAKRGQDVALRCDPISGHVSLFWYQQALGQGPEFLTYFQNEAQLDKSGLPSDRFFAERPEGSVSTLKIQRTQQEDSAVYLCASSSRLTLNQPQHFGDGTRLSIL.

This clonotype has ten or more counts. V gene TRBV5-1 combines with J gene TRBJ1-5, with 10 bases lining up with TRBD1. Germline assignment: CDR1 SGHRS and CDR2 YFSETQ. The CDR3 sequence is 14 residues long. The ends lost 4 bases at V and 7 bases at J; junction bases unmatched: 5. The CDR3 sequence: CASSPGQGDQPQHF. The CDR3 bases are TGCGCCAGCAGCCCTGGACAGGGGGACCAGCCCCAGCATTTT.

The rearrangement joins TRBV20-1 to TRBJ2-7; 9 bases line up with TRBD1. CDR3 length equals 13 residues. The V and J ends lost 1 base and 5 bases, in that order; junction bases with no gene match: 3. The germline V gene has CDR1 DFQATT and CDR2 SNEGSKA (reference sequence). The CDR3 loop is CSARAGQGNEQYF. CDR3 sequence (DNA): TGCAGTGCTAGAGCCGGACAGGGGAACGAGCAGTACTTC.

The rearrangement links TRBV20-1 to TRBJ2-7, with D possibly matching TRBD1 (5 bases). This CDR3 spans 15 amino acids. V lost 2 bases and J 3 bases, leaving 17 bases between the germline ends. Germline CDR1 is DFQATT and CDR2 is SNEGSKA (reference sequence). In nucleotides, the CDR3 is TGCAGTGCTAGACGCCAGATGACAGCAGGCTACGAGCAGTACTTC. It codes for CSARRQMTAGYEQYF.

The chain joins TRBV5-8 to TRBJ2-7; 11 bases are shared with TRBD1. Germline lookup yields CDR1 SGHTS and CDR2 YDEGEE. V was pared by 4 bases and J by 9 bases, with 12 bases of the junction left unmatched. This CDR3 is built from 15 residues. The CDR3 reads CASSMGTGGGAGQYF. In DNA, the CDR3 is TGTGCCAGCAGCATGGGGACAGGGGGGGGTGCTGGGCAGTACTTC. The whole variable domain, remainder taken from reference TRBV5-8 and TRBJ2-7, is EAGVTQSPTHLIKTRGQQATLRCSPISGHTSVYWYQQALGLGLQFLLWYDEGEERNRGNFPPRFSGRQFPNYSSELNVNALELEDSALYLCASSMGTGGGAGQYFGPGTRLTVT.

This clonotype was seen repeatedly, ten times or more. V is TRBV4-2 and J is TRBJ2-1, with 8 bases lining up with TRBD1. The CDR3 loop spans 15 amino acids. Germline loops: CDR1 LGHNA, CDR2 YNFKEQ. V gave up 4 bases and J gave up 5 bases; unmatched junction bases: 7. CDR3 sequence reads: CASSPAGTGDNEQFF. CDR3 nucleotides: TGTGCCAGCAGCCCGGCGGGGACAGGAGACAATGAGCAGTTCTTC.

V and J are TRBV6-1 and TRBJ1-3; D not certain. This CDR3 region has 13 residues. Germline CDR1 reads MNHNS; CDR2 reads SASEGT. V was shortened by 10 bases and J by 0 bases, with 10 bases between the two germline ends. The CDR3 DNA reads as TGTGCCACCCGACCGAACTCTGGAAACACCATATATTTT. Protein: CATRPNSGNTIYF.

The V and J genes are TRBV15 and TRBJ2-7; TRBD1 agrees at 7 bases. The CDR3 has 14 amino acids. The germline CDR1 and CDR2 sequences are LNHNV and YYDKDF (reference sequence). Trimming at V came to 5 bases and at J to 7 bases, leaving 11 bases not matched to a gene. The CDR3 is CATSETGVLREQYF. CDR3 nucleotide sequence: TGTGCCACCAGCGAAACAGGGGTTTTGAGGGAGCAGTACTTC. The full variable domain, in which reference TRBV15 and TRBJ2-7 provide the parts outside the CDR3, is DAMVIQNPRYQVTQFGKPVTLSCSQTLNHNVMYWYQQKSSQAPKLLFHYYDKDFNNEADTPDNFQSRRPNTSFCFLDIRSPGLGDTAMYLCATSETGVLREQYFGPGTRLTVT.

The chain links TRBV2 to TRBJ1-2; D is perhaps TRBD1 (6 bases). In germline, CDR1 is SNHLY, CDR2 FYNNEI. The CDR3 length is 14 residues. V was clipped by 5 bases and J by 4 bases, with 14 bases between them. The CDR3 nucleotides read TGTGCCAGCAGTACGGGGGCAGCCGTCTATGGCTACACCTTC. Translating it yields CASSTGAAVYGYTF.

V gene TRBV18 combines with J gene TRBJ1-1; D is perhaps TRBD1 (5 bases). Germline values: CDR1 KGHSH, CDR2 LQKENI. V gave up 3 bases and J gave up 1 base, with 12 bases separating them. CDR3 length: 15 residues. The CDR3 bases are TGTGCCAGCTCACCGAGAACGGGGGGGAACACTGAAGCTTTCTTT. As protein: CASSPRTGGNTEAFF.

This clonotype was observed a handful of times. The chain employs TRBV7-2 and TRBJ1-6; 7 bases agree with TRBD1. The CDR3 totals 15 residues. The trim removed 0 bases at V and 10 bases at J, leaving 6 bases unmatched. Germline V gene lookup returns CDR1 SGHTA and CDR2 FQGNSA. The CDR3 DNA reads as TGTGCCAGCAGCTTAGCGGTCGACAGGGTATCACCCCTCCACTTT. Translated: CASSLAVDRVSPLHF.

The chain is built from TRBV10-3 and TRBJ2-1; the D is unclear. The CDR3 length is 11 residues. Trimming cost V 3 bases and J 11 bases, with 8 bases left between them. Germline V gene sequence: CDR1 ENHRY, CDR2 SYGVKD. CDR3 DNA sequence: TGTGCCATCAGTGATTCGCTAAAGCAGTTCTTC. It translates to CAISDSLKQFF.

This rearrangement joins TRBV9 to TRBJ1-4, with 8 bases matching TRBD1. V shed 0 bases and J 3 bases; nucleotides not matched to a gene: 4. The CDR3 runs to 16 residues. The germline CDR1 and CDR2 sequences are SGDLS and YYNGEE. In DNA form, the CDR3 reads TGTGCCAGCAGCGTAGCAGGGGGCCTGCCTAATGAAAAACTGTTTTTT. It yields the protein CASSVAGGLPNEKLFF.

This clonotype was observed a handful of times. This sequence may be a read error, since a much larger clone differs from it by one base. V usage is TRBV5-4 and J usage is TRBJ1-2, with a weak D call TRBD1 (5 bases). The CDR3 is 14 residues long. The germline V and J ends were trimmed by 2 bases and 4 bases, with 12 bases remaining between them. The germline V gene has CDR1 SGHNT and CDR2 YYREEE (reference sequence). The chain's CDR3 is CASSLQVQIYGYTF. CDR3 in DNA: TGTGCCAGCAGCTTACAGGTCCAAATCTATGGCTACACCTTC.

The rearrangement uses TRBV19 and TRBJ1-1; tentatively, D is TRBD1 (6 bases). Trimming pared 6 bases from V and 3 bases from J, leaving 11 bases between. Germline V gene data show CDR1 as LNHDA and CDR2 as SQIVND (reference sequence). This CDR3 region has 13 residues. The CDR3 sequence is CASRGAGDTEAFF. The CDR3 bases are TGTGCCAGTAGGGGGGCAGGGGACACTGAAGCTTTCTTT.

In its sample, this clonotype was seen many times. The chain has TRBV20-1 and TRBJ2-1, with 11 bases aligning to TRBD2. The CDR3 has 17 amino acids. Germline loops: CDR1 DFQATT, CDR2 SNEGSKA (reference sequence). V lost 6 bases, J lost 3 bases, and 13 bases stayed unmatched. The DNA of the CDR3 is TGCAGTGCCTGCCCTAGGACTAGCGGGCATTTCTACAATGAGCAGTTCTTC. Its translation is CSACPRTSGHFYNEQFF.

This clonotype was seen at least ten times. The CDR3 DNA reads as TGTGCCATCAGTGATTGGACAGGGATGGGGAATGAGCAGTTCTTC. Translation gives CAISDWTGMGNEQFF. The chain couples TRBV10-3 to TRBJ2-1; 8 positions agree with TRBD1. The germline CDR1 and CDR2 sequences are ENHRY and SYGVKD. This CDR3 contains 15 residues. V shed 3 bases and J 7 bases; nucleotides not matched to a gene: 8.

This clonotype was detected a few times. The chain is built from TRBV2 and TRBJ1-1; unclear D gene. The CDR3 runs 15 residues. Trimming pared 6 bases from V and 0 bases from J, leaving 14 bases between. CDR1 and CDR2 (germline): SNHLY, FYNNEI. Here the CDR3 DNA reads TGTGCCAGCAGCGCTCTCGGACCCATGAACACTGAAGCTTTCTTT. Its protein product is CASSALGPMNTEAFF.

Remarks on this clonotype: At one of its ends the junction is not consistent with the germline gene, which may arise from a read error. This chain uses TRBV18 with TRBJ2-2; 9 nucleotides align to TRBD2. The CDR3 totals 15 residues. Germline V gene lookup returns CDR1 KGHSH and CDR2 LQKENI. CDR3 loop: CASSPRTSEAGEPFF. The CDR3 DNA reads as TGTGCCAGCTCACCCCGGACTAGCGAGGCCGGGGAGCCGTTTTTT.

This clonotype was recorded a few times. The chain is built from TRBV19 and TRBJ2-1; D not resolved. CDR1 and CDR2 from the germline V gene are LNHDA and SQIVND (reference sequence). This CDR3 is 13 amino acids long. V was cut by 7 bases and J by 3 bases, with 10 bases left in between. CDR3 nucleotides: TGTGCCAGTAAGTCCAGGAACTACAATGAGCAGTTCTTC. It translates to CASKSRNYNEQFF.

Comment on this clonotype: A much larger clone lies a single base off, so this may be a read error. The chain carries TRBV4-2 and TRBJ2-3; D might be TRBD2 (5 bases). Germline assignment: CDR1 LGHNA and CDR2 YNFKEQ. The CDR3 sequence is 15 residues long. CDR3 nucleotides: TGTGCCAGCGGCCAAGCGTGGACTAGCACAGATACGCAGTATTTT. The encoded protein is CASGQAWTSTDTQYF.

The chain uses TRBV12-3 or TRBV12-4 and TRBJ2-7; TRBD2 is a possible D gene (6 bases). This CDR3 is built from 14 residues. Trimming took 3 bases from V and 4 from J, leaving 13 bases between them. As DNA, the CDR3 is TGTGCCAGCAGTTTGGATGTGGGGGGTTACGAGCAGTACTTC. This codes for CASSLDVGGYEQYF.